This passage covers 24 T cell receptor beta chains from one sample sequenced in a study of blood T cell repertoires in COVID-19. Assay: immunoSEQ multiplex PCR; the TCRdb copy retains only in-frame clones and omits some. The table includes over 200,000 clones, approximately 90% detected once. Input material: peripheral blood. The source of these receptors is a man aged 60 to 75 with COVID-19, enrolled during active disease.

V usage is TRBV5-1 and J usage is TRBJ2-7; tentatively, D is TRBD2 (6 bases). This CDR3 is built from 15 residues. Trimming shortened V by 7 bases and J by 0 bases, and 17 bases separated the two germline ends. Germline CDR1 and CDR2: SGHRS and YFSETQ. CDR3 loop: CASAEVAGSSYEQYF. DNA of the CDR3: TGCGCCAGCGCGGAGGTGGCGGGGAGCTCCTACGAGCAGTACTTC.

The table lists this clone with a count of one. The chain is built from TRBV7-2 and TRBJ2-3, with D possibly TRBD2 on 6 matching bases. Germline V gene data show CDR1 as SGHTA and CDR2 as FQGNSA. The V and J ends lost 5 bases and 4 bases respectively, with 25 bases between them. CDR3 length: 18 amino acids. CDR3 loop: CASSPSSGLARASDTQYF. The CDR3 DNA is TGTGCCAGCAGCCCGAGCTCTGGGCTAGCGAGGGCATCAGATACGCAGTATTTT.

The V call is TRBV10-3, the J call TRBJ2-7, with 14 bases fitting TRBD2. This CDR3 is built from 15 residues. The V segment lost 10 bases and the J segment 4 bases; nucleotides outside the gene matches: 9. Germline values: CDR1 ENHRY, CDR2 SYGVKD. In DNA form, the CDR3 reads TGTGCCACGACGGGAGGGACTAGCGGGAGTTACGAGCAGTACTTC. It codes for CATTGGTSGSYEQYF.

The V gene is TRBV7-9, the J gene TRBJ1-1; TRBD1 might be the D (5 bases). The CDR3 consists of 14 residues. Between the trimmed V and J ends, which lost 5 bases and 2 bases, there was a span of 12 bases. The germline gives CDR1 SEHNR, CDR2 FQNEAQ (reference sequence). CDR3 in amino acids: CASSTTTANTEAFF. The CDR3 coding sequence is TGTGCCAGCAGCACCACGACAGCCAACACTGAAGCTTTCTTT.

V is TRBV10-3 and J is TRBJ1-6, with TRBD1 identical over 7 bases. Per germline, CDR1 ENHRY and CDR2 SYGVKD. The CDR3 runs to 14 residues. Unmatched junction bases numbered 6, after V lost 6 bases and J lost 7 bases. CDR3 in amino acids: CAISSQGENSPLHF. CDR3 coding DNA: TGTGCCATCAGCTCCCAGGGGGAAAATTCACCCCTCCACTTT.

The CDR3 reads CASSFGQGASNQPQHF. DNA for the CDR3: TGTGCCAGCAGCTTCGGACAGGGGGCTAGCAATCAGCCCCAGCATTTT. The V gene is TRBV6-6, the J gene TRBJ1-5; 11 bases fit TRBD1. The junction had 4 bases not matched to a gene; V was cut back by 6 bases and J by 0 bases. The CDR3 contains 16 residues. Germline V gene data show CDR1 as MNHNY and CDR2 as SVGAGI (reference sequence).

The V and J genes are TRBV18 and TRBJ1-4; weak D call: TRBD1 (6 bases). CDR3 length equals 16 residues. Germline V gives CDR1 KGHSH, CDR2 LQKENI. V was trimmed by 5 bases and J by 7 bases, leaving 20 bases between them. CDR3 bases: TGTGCCAGCTCAGAGTTTACAGGGTCTCCAACTGAAAAACTGTTTTTT. It is translated as CASSEFTGSPTEKLFF.

J is TRBJ2-2 and V is TRBV5-5, with 15 bases fitting TRBD2. Trimming removed 4 bases from V and 4 bases from J; junction bases left unmatched: 8. The CDR3 covers 18 residues. Germline V lookup: CDR1 SGHKS, CDR2 YYEKEE (reference sequence). The CDR3 DNA reads as TGTGCCAGCAGCCGACGGACTAGCGGGAGGGCCGCCACCGGGGAGCTGTTTTTT. It translates to CASSRRTSGRAATGELFF.

The chain employs TRBV2 and TRBJ1-1; the D gene is possibly TRBD1 (5 bases). CDR1 and CDR2 (germline): SNHLY, FYNNEI. This CDR3 comprises 14 residues. Deletions cut 6 bases from V and 1 base from J, with 12 bases between. The CDR3 DNA reads TGTGCCAGCAGGCAGGGTGGCGCGAACACTGAAGCTTTCTTT. Translation: CASRQGGANTEAFF.

The gene calls are TRBV3-1 (or the pseudogene TRBV3-2) and TRBJ2-2, with TRBD2 matching over 13 bases. The length of the CDR3 is 16 residues. Germline V CDR1 and CDR2: LGHDT, YNNKEL (reference sequence). The V gene end was trimmed by 5 bases and the J gene end by 4 bases; junction bases not matched to a gene: 4. The CDR3 DNA sequence: TGTGCCAGCAGCGGGGGACTAGCGGGAAGCACCGGGGAGCTGTTTTTT. Protein product: CASSGGLAGSTGELFF.

The genes are TRBV10-1 and TRBJ2-1; 14 bases fit TRBD2. The J segment lost 10 bases and the V segment lost 4 bases, leaving 12 bases of the junction unmatched. This CDR3 has 17 residues. Germline assignment: CDR1 WNHNN and CDR2 SYGVQD (reference sequence). As DNA, the CDR3 is TGCGCCAGCAGTGGGCCGGGACTAGCGGGGGTCCCGGGGGAGCAGTTCTTC. It encodes CASSGPGLAGVPGEQFF.

The V call is TRBV3-1 (or the pseudogene TRBV3-2), the J call TRBJ2-1; D not resolved. The germline CDR1 and CDR2 sequences are LGHDT and YNNKEL (reference sequence). The CDR3 length is 12 residues. V was trimmed by 2 bases and J by 9 bases, leaving 8 bases between them. In DNA, the CDR3 is TGTGCCAGCAGCCAACTGACTGGTGAGCAGTTCTTC. Protein product: CASSQLTGEQFF.

This chain links TRBV28 with TRBJ1-6, with TRBD1 identical over 8 bases. CDR3 length equals 14 residues. Germline-derived CDR1 and CDR2 are MDHEN and SYDVKM. With V trimmed by 5 bases and J by 9 bases, 6 bases remained unmatched. CDR3 protein: CASSPGQGTSPLHF. The CDR3 DNA reads as TGTGCCAGCAGTCCCGGACAGGGAACTTCACCCCTCCACTTT.

This chain connects TRBV3-1 (or the pseudogene TRBV3-2) to TRBJ2-7; a possible D gene is TRBD2 (5 bases). V was trimmed by 4 bases and J by 4 bases, leaving 8 bases between them. The CDR3 totals 12 residues. Germline-derived CDR1 and CDR2 are LGHDT and YNNKEL (reference sequence). CDR3 nucleotides: TGTGCCAGCAGCCCCGGACTTTACGAGCAGTACTTC. It encodes CASSPGLYEQYF.

V usage is TRBV6-6 and J usage is TRBJ2-4; D is possibly TRBD2 (6 bases). V lost 2 bases, J lost 7 bases, and 12 bases lay in between. The CDR3 covers 14 residues. Germline V gene data show CDR1 as MNHNY and CDR2 as SVGAGI (reference sequence). DNA of the CDR3: TGTGCCAGCAGTTACGGGGAAGGGAGGAACATTCAGTACTTC. Translating it yields CASSYGEGRNIQYF.

The sample holds one count of this clone. The rearrangement joins TRBV2 to TRBJ1-4, with 7 nucleotides matching TRBD1. CDR3 size: 14 residues. Unmatched junction bases numbered 5, after V lost 5 bases and J lost 5 bases. Germline lookup yields CDR1 SNHLY and CDR2 FYNNEI. The CDR3 protein is CASSRDSNNEKLFF. Written as DNA, the CDR3 is TGTGCCAGCAGTCGGGACAGTAACAATGAAAAACTGTTTTTT.

The rearrangement joins TRBV5-4 to TRBJ2-7; D possibly corresponds to TRBD2 (6 bases). Germline lookup yields CDR1 SGHNT and CDR2 YYREEE (reference sequence). The CDR3 runs 13 residues. V shed 4 bases and J shed 4 bases, with 12 bases lying between them. The CDR3 DNA follows: TGTGCCAGCAGCCCTCCGGGAGCATACGAGCAGTACTTC. It is translated as CASSPPGAYEQYF.

The rearrangement uses TRBV5-1 and TRBJ2-7; 12 bases are a match to TRBD1. Looked up from germline, CDR1 is SGHRS and CDR2 is YFSETQ. V shed 6 bases and J 5 bases; nucleotides not matched to a gene: 3. CDR3 length: 13 residues. The CDR3 region has the DNA TGCGCCAGCATGGGACAGGGGGCCCACGAGCAGTACTTC. Translated, it gives CASMGQGAHEQYF. The full variable domain, completed using reference TRBV5-1 and TRBJ2-7, is KAGVTQTPRYLIKTRGQQVTLSCSPISGHRSVSWYQQTPGQGLQFLFEYFSETQRNKGNFPGRFSGRQFSNSRSEMNVSTLELGDSALYLCASMGQGAHEQYFGPGTRLTVT.

This chain uses TRBV6-4 with TRBJ2-3; 7 bases fit TRBD1. The trim removed 3 bases at V and 2 bases at J, leaving 5 bases unmatched. The CDR3 extends over 15 amino acids. Germline CDR1 is MRHNA and CDR2 is SNTAGT. The CDR3, as DNA: TGTGCCAGCAGTGAGGACAGGTCGCCCACAGATACGCAGTATTTT. Its protein is CASSEDRSPTDTQYF.

V and J are TRBV20-1 and TRBJ1-1; D gene unclear. Germline values: CDR1 DFQATT, CDR2 SNEGSKA (reference sequence). CDR3 size: 11 residues. The chain's CDR3 is CSSLWNTEAFF. The CDR3 nucleotides read TGCAGCTCCCTCTGGAACACTGAAGCTTTCTTT.

The genes are TRBV4-1 and TRBJ1-3; 10 nucleotides line up with TRBD1. The CDR3 totals 16 residues. Germline CDR1 reads MGHRA; CDR2 reads YSYEKL. V shed 1 base, J shed 3 bases, and the junction held 3 bases outside the gene matches. As DNA, the CDR3 is TGCGCCAGCAGCCAAGGACAGGGGGCAAGTGGAAACACCATATATTTT. Amino acids: CASSQGQGASGNTIYF.

This chain uses TRBV28 with TRBJ1-2, with D hard to call. The CDR3 is made up of 13 amino acids. V lost 7 bases to trimming and J lost 3 bases, with 12 bases between them. CDR1 is MDHEN, CDR2 SYDVKM, per germline. CDR3 nucleotides: TGTGCCAGCACCCTAAACAGCTACTATGGCTACACCTTC. It specifies CASTLNSYYGYTF.

The chain has TRBV14 and TRBJ1-6, with D unclear. The CDR3 covers 14 residues. From germline, CDR1 is SGHDN and CDR2 FVKESK. V lost 0 bases and J lost 10, with 10 bases in between. The CDR3 bases are TGTGCCAGCAGCCAAGATTTGCGGGGATCACCCCTCCACTTT. Translation: CASSQDLRGSPLHF.

The genes are TRBV28 and TRBJ2-7; D perhaps matches TRBD2 (6 bases). Germline CDR1 and CDR2: MDHEN and SYDVKM. With 5 bases removed from V and 2 bases from J, the gap between germline ends came to 13 bases. This CDR3 is built from 14 residues. In nucleotides, the CDR3 is TGTGCCAGCAGTGACCGGGACTCCCCCTACGAGCAGTACTTC. As protein: CASSDRDSPYEQYF.